One and the same sample provided the 3 T cell receptor beta chains below, sequenced in a study of blood T cell repertoires in COVID-19. Data came from immunoSEQ multiplex PCR; TCRdb stores just in-frame clones and leaves some out. The data show 150,000 to 200,000 clones, 70% to 90% seen once. Sequencing was performed on peripheral blood. Source of these receptors: a man in his fifties or sixties with acute or convalescent COVID-19.

The gene calls are TRBV30 and TRBJ2-6; maybe TRBD2 (5 bases). CDR3 size: 17 residues. The germline CDR1 and CDR2 sequences are GTSNPN and SVGIG (reference sequence). Trimming removed 7 bases at V and 0 bases at J, with 19 bases between. The CDR3 sequence: CASKTGLIFSGANVLTF. CDR3 sequence (DNA): TGTGCCTCCAAGACTGGACTGATTTTCTCTGGGGCCAACGTCCTGACTTTC.

This chain joins TRBV3-1 (or the pseudogene TRBV3-2) and TRBJ1-4, with D possibly TRBD1 on 6 matching bases. Deletions cut 0 bases from V and 4 bases from J, with 9 bases between. The CDR3 runs 15 residues. Germline CDR1 is LGHDT and CDR2 is YNNKEL (reference sequence). The CDR3 bases are TGTGCCAGCAGCCAAGAAGGGGGGGGTAATGAAAAACTGTTTTTT. It codes for CASSQEGGGNEKLFF.

The chain is built from TRBV18 and TRBJ2-7, with 11 positions matching TRBD1. CDR1 is KGHSH and CDR2 is LQKENI in the germline V gene. J lost 6 bases, V lost 3 bases, and 7 bases had no gene match. This CDR3 is built from 15 residues. CDR3 nucleotide sequence: TGTGCCAGCTCACCTGGGACAGGGGGGCGATCCGAGCAGTACTTC. Its translation is CASSPGTGGRSEQYF.